This TCR beta chain is drawn from a study of technical replicates of blood from a few donors. This CDR3 region has 16 residues. Germline CDR1 reads SGHRS; CDR2 reads YFSETQ. With V trimmed by 4 bases and J by 0 bases, 6 bases remained unmatched. Assay used: immunoSEQ multiplex PCR; TCRdb lists only in-frame clones, some missing. The sample consists of tens of thousands of clones, approximately 94% of them appearing once. The sequenced sample consisted of T cells isolated from PBMCs. The TCR was taken from a human donor in good health. The genes are TRBV5-1 and TRBJ2-1; 8 nucleotides agree with TRBD2. CDR3 sequence (DNA): TGCGCCAGCAGCAAAACGGGACTAGACTCCTACAATGAGCAGTTCTTC. Encoded protein: CASSKTGLDSYNEQFF. Using reference TRBV5-1 and TRBJ2-1 for the parts outside the CDR3, the full variable domain is KAGVTQTPRYLIKTRGQQVTLSCSPISGHRSVSWYQQTPGQGLQFLFEYFSETQRNKGNFPGRFSGRQFSNSRSEMNVSTLELGDSALYLCASSKTGLDSYNEQFFGPGTRLTVL.